The next 4 T cell receptor beta chains were all read from a single sample in a study of T-cell memory formation after mild COVID-19. Each CDR3 protein gets one entry after TCRdb re-called the 5' RACE reads with MiXCR. Among almost 350,000 distinct CDR3 sequences listed, 20% to 25% were seen once. The sample consisted of PBMCs or a T cell subset sorted from them (not recorded which). These receptors were taken from a man between 18 and 29 years old who had mild COVID-19 (a few samples of this study predate the infection). Cell type and time point are not known.

The chain combines TRBV20-1 with TRBJ2-1; TRBD1 agrees at 10 bases. V dropped 0 bases and J dropped 6; count of bases not matched to a gene: 8. Per germline, CDR1 DFQATT and CDR2 SNEGSKA (reference sequence). The CDR3 is 16 amino acids. CDR3 amino acids: CSARDPIGDRGNEQFF. The DNA of the CDR3 is TGCAGTGCTAGAGATCCAATCGGGGACAGGGGCAATGAGCAGTTCTTC.

This clonotype was counted a few times. One end of the junction fails to match germline, which may point to a read error. The chain links TRBV7-7 to TRBJ2-5; 7 bases map to TRBD2. The germline CDR1 and CDR2 sequences are SSHAT and FNYEAQ (reference sequence). This CDR3 is built from 15 residues. CDR3 loop: CASSQGSGNQETQYF. The CDR3 region has the DNA TGTGCTAGCAGCCAAGGCAGCGGGAACCAAGAGACCCAGTACTTC.

The chain has TRBV27 and TRBJ2-1; TRBD2 agrees at 8 bases. Trimming took 6 bases from V and 5 from J; bases not matched to a gene: 6. Germline values: CDR1 MNHEY, CDR2 SMNVEV (reference sequence). The CDR3 is 14 residues long. CDR3: CASSRLATHNEQFF. CDR3 DNA: TGTGCCAGCAGCAGACTAGCGACTCACAATGAGCAGTTCTTC.

The DNA for the CDR3 is TGCGCCAGCAGCTTGGGACAAACAGGGCCCGGGGAGCTGTTTTTT. Protein: CASSLGQTGPGELFF. This sequence joins TRBV5-1 and TRBJ2-2; possible D gene TRBD1, 6 bases. Trimming stripped 0 bases from V and 6 bases from J, with 12 bases between. The germline gives CDR1 SGHRS, CDR2 YFSETQ. This CDR3 spans 15 amino acids.